Presented here are 26 T cell receptor beta chains from one specimen sequenced in a study of T cell repertoires in cytomegalovirus infection. TCRdb reprocessed the reads with MiXCR, giving one entry per CDR3 protein. Of fewer than 85,000 distinct CDR3 sequences listed, approximately 43% are singletons. Antigens of these TCRs are unknown. The specimen was CD8+ T cells from cultured PBMCs, collected from culture after CMV antigen stimulation. All receptors derive from a human donor in good health (CMV status not recorded). Some clones in this sample may be carry-over from other donors' samples.

The V call is TRBV9, the J call TRBJ2-1; D ambiguous. CDR1 and CDR2 (germline): SGDLS, YYNGEE. V was trimmed by 0 bases and J by 0 bases, leaving 10 bases between them. CDR3 length: 16 residues. The CDR3 loop reads CASSVARQFSYNEQFF. CDR3 bases: TGTGCCAGCAGCGTAGCTCGCCAGTTCTCCTACAATGAGCAGTTCTTC.

This clonotype was observed a few times. The CDR3 protein is CASSGRLAGKETQYF. The CDR3 coding sequence is TGTGCCAGCAGTGGACGACTAGCGGGGAAAGAGACCCAGTACTTC. The J gene is TRBJ2-5, the V gene TRBV2; 11 bases align to TRBD2. Germline CDR1 is SNHLY and CDR2 is FYNNEI. Trimming removed 4 bases from V and 3 bases from J; junction bases left unmatched: 4. CDR3 length equals 15 residues.

This clonotype was observed a few times. The chain has TRBV28 and TRBJ2-2; 9 bases match TRBD1. With 3 bases clipped from V and 0 bases from J, the junction kept 2 bases outside the gene matches. The germline gives CDR1 MDHEN, CDR2 SYDVKM. The CDR3 length is 16 residues. In DNA, the CDR3 is TGTGCCAGCAGTTTCACAGGGGGCGCGAACACCGGGGAGCTGTTTTTT. Its protein is CASSFTGGANTGELFF.

V gene TRBV7-9 combines with J gene TRBJ2-3; a possible D gene is TRBD2 (6 bases). Trimming took 5 bases from V and 3 from J, leaving 15 bases between them. The CDR3 contains 15 residues. The germline V gene encodes CDR1 SEHNR and CDR2 FQNEAQ (reference sequence). In DNA, the CDR3 is TGTGCCAGCAGCCGGGGGACTCAAGGGACAGATACGCAGTATTTT. Its protein is CASSRGTQGTDTQYF.

V usage is TRBV7-4 and J usage is TRBJ2-3, with D perhaps given as TRBD1 or TRBD2 (6 bases each). The germline V gene encodes CDR1 SGHVT and CDR2 SQSDAQ. Trimming removed 4 bases from V and 1 base from J, with 12 bases in between. The CDR3 runs to 15 residues. The CDR3 nucleotides read TGTGCCAGCAGCTCTCACAGGGAGGGCACAGATACGCAGTATTTT. The encoded protein is CASSSHREGTDTQYF.

This clonotype was seen only once. This chain uses TRBV28 with TRBJ2-1, with D tentatively TRBD2 (6 bases). V lost 5 bases, J lost 7 bases, and 15 bases lay in between. The CDR3 length is 14 residues. Germline CDR1 MDHEN, CDR2 SYDVKM. The CDR3 sequence is CASSLAGLQNEQFF. Written as DNA, the CDR3 is TGTGCCAGCAGTCTAGCTGGACTACAAAATGAGCAGTTCTTC.

The V and J genes are TRBV12-3 or TRBV12-4 and TRBJ2-6; no firm D call. V gave up 7 bases and J gave up 0 bases, with 19 bases separating them. The CDR3 is 18 amino acids. The chain's CDR3 is CASIVGGLIPSGANVLTF. DNA of the CDR3: TGTGCCAGCATAGTGGGCGGCCTAATACCCTCTGGGGCCAACGTCCTGACTTTC.

The genes are TRBV7-2 and TRBJ1-4, with D possibly being TRBD1 (6 bases). Germline V CDR1 and CDR2: SGHTA, FQGNSA. V lost 5 bases to trimming and J lost 8 bases, with 18 bases between them. The CDR3 extends over 15 amino acids. For the CDR3, the DNA is TGTGCCAGCAGCCACTTTCGACAGGTGGTCGAAAAACTGTTTTTT. It translates to CASSHFRQVVEKLFF.

The chain recombines TRBV6-2 or TRBV6-3 with TRBJ2-6; D is tentatively TRBD1 or TRBD2 (6 bases each). Germline values: CDR1 MNHEY, CDR2 SVGEGT. The V gene lost 0 bases and the J gene lost 1 base, with 10 bases spanning the gap. There are 17 residues in the CDR3. CDR3 coding DNA: TGTGCCAGCAGTTACTCGCTAGGGGGGTCTGGGGCCAACGTCCTGACTTTC. It codes for CASSYSLGGSGANVLTF.

The chain combines TRBV25-1 with TRBJ1-1, with 8 bases identical to TRBD1. Germline values: CDR1 MGHDK, CDR2 SYGVNS. J was trimmed by 4 bases and V by 4 bases; bases with no gene match: 8. The CDR3 length is 15 residues. CDR3 in amino acids: CASSVRGLPGTEAFF. CDR3 nucleotide sequence: TGTGCCAGCAGTGTCAGGGGGCTTCCGGGCACTGAAGCTTTCTTT.

This clonotype was found a few times. CDR3 DNA sequence: TGTGCCAGCAGCGAGACGACTAGCGGTATAAACAATGAGCAGTTCTTC. Its protein is CASSETTSGINNEQFF. The genes are TRBV7-3 and TRBJ2-1; 9 nucleotides match TRBD2. From germline, CDR1 is SGHTA and CDR2 FQGTGA. J was trimmed by 5 bases and V by 5 bases; bases with no gene match: 10. This CDR3 spans 16 amino acids.

CDR3 loop: CASRDTGTIPYEQYF. As DNA, the CDR3 is TGTGCCAGCAGAGACACCGGGACCATTCCTTACGAGCAGTACTTC. The chain couples TRBV2 to TRBJ2-7, with D tentatively TRBD1 or TRBD2 (5 bases each). Germline values: CDR1 SNHLY, CDR2 FYNNEI. Trimming cost V 6 bases and J 4 bases, with 19 bases left between them. This CDR3 is built from 15 residues.

Only a few counts were recorded for this clonotype. The genes are TRBV7-3 and TRBJ2-3, with 12 nucleotides matching TRBD2. This CDR3 is 14 amino acids long. CDR1 and CDR2 (germline): SGHTA, FQGTGA. Losses at the gene ends were 5 bases for V and 7 bases for J; bases not matched to a gene: 4. The CDR3 DNA is TGTGCCAGCAGCCGGACTAGCGGGGTAAATACGCAGTATTTT. Its translation: CASSRTSGVNTQYF.

The chain combines TRBV4-3 with TRBJ2-3; D perhaps matches TRBD1 (5 bases). The CDR3 runs to 14 residues. Trimming left V 5 bases short and J 3 bases short, with 12 bases between. In germline, CDR1 is LGHNA, CDR2 YSLEER. CDR3 in DNA: TGCGCCAGCAGCTCTCCCCACAGGACAGATACGCAGTATTTT. Translation: CASSSPHRTDTQYF.

The chain has TRBV27 and TRBJ1-5; no definite D call. V shed 3 bases and J shed 2 bases, with 8 bases lying between them. CDR3 length: 14 amino acids. Germline lookup yields CDR1 MNHEY and CDR2 SMNVEV (reference sequence). CDR3 nucleotides: TGTGCCAGCAGTTTTCGGGGTGGCAATCAGCCCCAGCATTTT. Amino acid sequence: CASSFRGGNQPQHF.

The rearrangement uses TRBV11-3 and TRBJ2-2; D perhaps matches TRBD2 (6 bases). V was pared by 0 bases and J by 5 bases, with 13 bases between. This CDR3 has 16 residues. Germline V gene sequence: CDR1 SGHNT, CDR2 YENEEA. CDR3 region: CASSLDHGGRTGELFF. CDR3 nucleotides: TGTGCCAGCAGCTTAGATCACGGGGGAAGGACCGGGGAGCTGTTTTTT.

The V and J genes are TRBV7-3 and TRBJ2-2; tentatively, D is TRBD2 (5 bases). The germline gives CDR1 SGHTA, CDR2 FQGTGA. This CDR3 has 14 amino acids. V lost 3 bases and J lost 4, with 9 bases in between. The CDR3 reads CASSLEESTGELFF. The DNA of the CDR3 is TGTGCCAGCAGCTTGGAGGAGAGCACCGGGGAGCTGTTTTTT.

The chain employs TRBV7-8 and TRBJ2-1, with TRBD2 matching 8 bases. The CDR3 spans 16 residues. With V trimmed by 4 bases and J by 0 bases, 5 bases remained unmatched. Germline assignment: CDR1 SGHVS and CDR2 FQNEAQ. The chain's CDR3 is CASSSAGGGSYNEQFF. In nucleotides, the CDR3 is TGTGCCAGCAGCTCCGCGGGGGGAGGCTCCTACAATGAGCAGTTCTTC.

This clonotype was found many times. The chain combines TRBV6-6 with TRBJ2-3; tentative D call: TRBD2 (6 bases). CDR3 size: 15 residues. Per germline, CDR1 MNHNY and CDR2 SVGAGI (reference sequence). V was shortened by 4 bases and J by 2 bases, with 13 bases between the two germline ends. CDR3 coding DNA: TGTGCCAGCAGTTTCATAGCGGCAAACACAGATACGCAGTATTTT. This encodes CASSFIAANTDTQYF.

J is TRBJ2-7 and V is TRBV7-8; possible D gene TRBD1, 6 bases. Germline CDR1 is SGHVS and CDR2 is FQNEAQ. The CDR3 consists of 14 residues. CDR3 region: CVRSWDTPGDEQYF. The CDR3, as DNA: TGTGTTCGCAGCTGGGACACTCCTGGCGACGAGCAGTACTTC.

In its sample, this clonotype was seen once. This sequence joins TRBV15 and TRBJ2-1; 9 bases fit TRBD2. With 0 bases clipped from V and 5 bases from J, the junction kept 11 bases outside the gene matches. CDR1 is LNHNV, CDR2 YYDKDF, per germline (reference sequence). The CDR3 has 18 residues. The CDR3 reads CATSRDRRLAAFNNEQFF. The CDR3 DNA reads as TGTGCCACCAGCAGAGATCGTAGACTAGCGGCCTTTAACAATGAGCAGTTCTTC.

The J gene is TRBJ2-1, the V gene TRBV7-6; possible D gene TRBD2, 5 bases. Germline-derived CDR1 and CDR2 are SGHVS and FNYEAQ. V was pared by 5 bases and J by 10 bases, with 9 bases between. CDR3 length equals 11 residues. CDR3 protein: CASSPEGEQFF. The CDR3 DNA sequence: TGTGCCAGCAGCCCAGAGGGAGAGCAGTTCTTC.

The table lists this clonotype with a few counts. The chain combines TRBV7-3 with TRBJ2-3, with D possibly TRBD1 on 6 matching bases. CDR1 and CDR2 (germline): SGHTA, FQGTGA. V gave up 5 bases and J gave up 2 bases, with 14 bases separating them. The CDR3 spans 15 residues. The CDR3 loop is CASSLTGIDTDTQYF. Written as DNA, the CDR3 is TGTGCCAGCAGCCTTACAGGGATTGACACAGATACGCAGTATTTT.

A few counts support this clonotype. The chain is built from TRBV5-1 and TRBJ2-3; TRBD1 aligns across 8 bases. With 4 bases clipped from V and 4 bases from J, the junction kept 2 bases outside the gene matches. The CDR3 runs 13 residues. Germline CDR1 and CDR2: SGHRS and YFSETQ. The chain's CDR3 is CASSPGQADTQYF. The CDR3 nucleotides read TGCGCCAGCAGCCCGGGACAGGCAGATACGCAGTATTTT.

The chain couples TRBV19 to TRBJ2-1, with a possible D match to TRBD2 (6 bases). V lost 7 bases, J lost 8 bases, and 30 bases lay in between. This CDR3 region has 18 residues. CDR1 LNHDA and CDR2 SQIVND come from the germline V gene (reference sequence). CDR3 DNA: TGTGCCAGTACCCGGCGGGCCATAAGACTAGAGTTAATGGATGAGCAGTTCTTC. This gives the protein CASTRRAIRLELMDEQFF.

This clonotype was seen only a few times. The CDR3 protein is CASSFDGGSSYNEQFF. DNA of the CDR3: TGTGCCAGCAGCTTCGACGGGGGGAGCTCCTACAATGAGCAGTTCTTC. V is TRBV7-9 and J is TRBJ2-1, with 7 positions matching TRBD2. With 3 bases clipped from V and 0 bases from J, the junction kept 5 bases outside the gene matches. Germline V gene sequence: CDR1 SEHNR, CDR2 FQNEAQ (reference sequence). The length of the CDR3 is 16 residues.